Shown below are 13 T cell receptor beta chains from a single sample sequenced in a study of vaccination effects on CD4 cells after COVID-19. Expansion with viral peptide pools was applied to antigen-specific CD4+ T cells by the ViraFEST assay prior to sequencing. An approximately ten-day culture period preceded the isolation of CD4+ T cells. Either the BNT162b2 or mRNA-1273 vaccine was given to participants in two doses. Here immunoSEQ multiplex PCR was the method, and the copy in TCRdb shows in-frame clones only, minus some. The data show some 25,000 clones, with about 70% seen just once and 7% to 10% held by the top ten. Their cognate antigens are unknown. The specimen was CD4+ T cells from PBMCs cultured with SARS-CoV-2 spike peptides, collected after COVID-19 vaccination. The receptor source for this set is a human donor who received a COVID-19 vaccine.

V and J are TRBV24-1 and TRBJ1-5; no clear D. In germline, CDR1 is KGHDR, CDR2 SFDVKD. V lost 4 bases to trimming and J lost 6 bases, with 9 bases between them. The CDR3 runs to 13 residues. The CDR3 nucleotides read TGTGCCACCAGTGAGTCGTCTAGTCAGCCCCAGCATTTT. This encodes CATSESSSQPQHF.

This chain connects TRBV7-9 to TRBJ1-1; D is unresolved. The CDR3 loop spans 11 amino acids. Trimming took off 6 bases at V and 6 bases at J, with 8 bases between the two ends. The germline gives CDR1 SEHNR, CDR2 FQNEAQ (reference sequence). DNA for the CDR3: TGTGCCAGCAGGGTGGAAGCTGAAGCTTTCTTT. The encoded protein is CASRVEAEAFF.

The V call is TRBV2, the J call TRBJ2-7; D gene uncertain. The CDR3 extends over 14 amino acids. V lost 8 bases and J 5 bases, leaving 19 bases between the germline ends. The germline gives CDR1 SNHLY, CDR2 FYNNEI. The CDR3 loop is CASFLQKLTHEQYF. The CDR3 DNA sequence: TGTGCCAGCTTCCTCCAGAAACTTACCCACGAGCAGTACTTC. Looking up the rest from reference TRBV2 and TRBJ2-7 gives the full variable domain: EPEVTQTPSHQVTQMGQEVILRCVPISNHLYFYWYRQILGQKVEFLVSFYNNEISEKSEIFDDQFSVERPDGSNFTLKIRSTKLEDSAMYFCASFLQKLTHEQYFGPGTRLTVT.

The V call is TRBV11-2, the J call TRBJ1-1; TRBD1 is a possible D gene (6 bases). CDR1 SGHAT and CDR2 FQNNGV come from the germline V gene. Trimming shortened V by 4 bases and J by 1 base, and 13 bases separated the two germline ends. CDR3 length: 15 residues. CDR3 amino acids: CASSYQGGRNTEAFF. In nucleotides, the CDR3 is TGTGCCAGCAGCTATCAAGGGGGGCGGAACACTGAAGCTTTCTTT. The whole variable domain, remainder taken from reference TRBV11-2 and TRBJ1-1, is EAGVAQSPRYKIIEKRQSVAFWCNPISGHATLYWYQQILGQGPKLLIQFQNNGVVDDSQLPKDRFSAERLKGVDSTLKIQPAKLEDSAVYLCASSYQGGRNTEAFFGQGTRLTVV.

The chain recombines TRBV19 with TRBJ2-3, with TRBD2 matching 8 bases. Unmatched junction bases numbered 12, after V lost 5 bases and J lost 2 bases. This CDR3 has 17 residues. From germline, CDR1 is LNHDA and CDR2 SQIVND (reference sequence). The CDR3 is CASSLKGPGGATDTQYF. The DNA for the CDR3 is TGTGCCAGTAGTCTAAAGGGGCCGGGGGGGGCCACAGATACGCAGTATTTT.

This chain joins TRBV5-1 and TRBJ1-3; D is unresolved. Germline V gene data show CDR1 as SGHRS and CDR2 as YFSETQ. The length of the CDR3 is 17 residues. Deletions cut 4 bases from V and 4 bases from J, with 21 bases between. CDR3 residues: CASSLSTDSALGNTIYF. The CDR3 DNA reads as TGCGCCAGCAGCCTGTCGACGGATTCTGCTCTGGGAAACACCATATATTTT.

This clone has only a few counts. The chain joins TRBV6-5 to TRBJ1-2; D perhaps matches TRBD1 (5 bases). The CDR3 is 14 amino acids. Deletions cut 7 bases from V and 6 bases from J, with 18 bases between. Germline loops: CDR1 MNHEY, CDR2 SVGAGI. In DNA, the CDR3 is TGTGCCAGCACCTCTGCGGGGCAGTTTGATGGCTACACCTTC. Translating it yields CASTSAGQFDGYTF.

The rearrangement uses TRBV9 and TRBJ2-7; 16 nucleotides line up with TRBD2. J was trimmed by 2 bases and V by 0 bases; bases with no gene match: 8. This CDR3 is 19 amino acids long. Germline V gene sequence: CDR1 SGDLS, CDR2 YYNGEE. This CDR3 is CASSVAGGLAGGPPYEQYF. The DNA of the CDR3 is TGTGCCAGCAGCGTAGCCGGGGGACTAGCGGGAGGGCCTCCCTACGAGCAGTACTTC.

The V call is TRBV5-1, the J call TRBJ2-5, with TRBD1 matching over 10 bases. The CDR3 has 14 amino acids. Germline values: CDR1 SGHRS, CDR2 YFSETQ. J lost 2 bases, V lost 4 bases, and 2 bases had no gene match. CDR3 nucleotides: TGCGCCAGCAGCCCGGGACAGGGGCAAGAGACCCAGTACTTC. Protein: CASSPGQGQETQYF.

The chain uses TRBV6-2 or TRBV6-3 and TRBJ2-3; a weak D match, TRBD1 (5 bases). The V end lost 0 bases, the J end lost 6 bases, and 16 bases lay between the germline ends. CDR1 and CDR2 (germline): MNHEY, SVGEGT. The CDR3 sequence is 16 residues long. The CDR3 nucleotides are TGTGCCAGCAGTTACTCGACAGTCAAATTAAGCGATACGCAGTATTTT. Translated, it gives CASSYSTVKLSDTQYF.

This clone was detected once. The chain uses TRBV18 and TRBJ2-7; tentatively, D is TRBD2 (5 bases). This CDR3 comprises 15 residues. Deletions cut 1 base from V and 7 bases from J, with 17 bases between. Germline V gene lookup returns CDR1 KGHSH and CDR2 LQKENI. CDR3 in amino acids: CASSPLVLATPEQYF. The DNA of the CDR3 is TGTGCCAGCTCACCACTCGTCTTAGCGACACCGGAGCAGTACTTC.

This clone was picked up one time. This chain links TRBV9 with TRBJ2-1; D is undetermined. V shed 2 bases and J shed 7 bases, with 25 bases lying between them. The CDR3 is made up of 18 amino acids. Germline V gene sequence: CDR1 SGDLS, CDR2 YYNGEE. CDR3: CASSVGVASRVGANEQFF. As DNA, the CDR3 is TGTGCCAGCAGCGTTGGAGTGGCTTCTAGGGTCGGAGCTAATGAGCAGTTCTTC.

The rearrangement links TRBV30 to TRBJ1-5; D gene unclear. This CDR3 is 13 amino acids long. CDR1 is GTSNPN and CDR2 is SVGIG in the germline V gene (reference sequence). The ends were cut back, 1 base at V and 7 bases at J, with 11 bases in the middle. This chain's CDR3 is CAWSGSPAQPQHF. As DNA, the CDR3 is TGTGCCTGGAGTGGTAGCCCGGCGCAGCCCCAGCATTTT.